Listed below are T cell receptor beta chains from one sample, sequenced in a study of blood T cell repertoires in COVID-19. The protocol was immunoSEQ multiplex PCR, while the TCRdb copy is restricted to in-frame clones and leaves out a portion. The sample consists of around 350,000 clones, about 87% of them appearing once. Sequences were obtained from peripheral blood. The source of these receptors is a human donor in a cohort sampled during active COVID-19. CDR3s include the opening cysteine and the closing phenylalanine or tryptophan. D genes are given only for firm matches. The size entry is marked missing in some rows and otherwise reads once, few, many or a size class.

>TRBJ2-7|NA|NA|TRBV29-1
CSVEQQGYEQYF
TGCAGCGTTGAGCAACAGGGTTACGAGCAGTACTTC
>TRBJ1-6|NA|NA|TRBV12-5
CASGRGDTTNSPLHF
TGTGCTAGTGGTCGAGGGGACACCACCAATTCACCCCTCCACTTT
>TRBJ2-7|once|NA|TRBV30
CAWGHNYEQYF
TGTGCCTGGGGACACAACTACGAGCAGTACTTC
>TRBJ1-1|NA|TRBD1|TRBV18
CASSPAGTGDTEAFF
TGTGCCAGCTCACCCGCCGGGACAGGCGACACTGAAGCTTTCTTT
>TRBJ1-4|NA|NA|TRBV27
CASSSNALREKLFF
TGTGCCAGCAGTTCTAATGCCCTGAGGGAAAAACTGTTTTTT
>TRBJ1-1|NA|TRBD1|TRBV30
CAWSLDRGWEAFF
TGTGCCTGGAGTCTTGACAGGGGGTGGGAAGCTTTCTTT
>TRBJ2-1|NA|TRBD2|TRBV7-3
CASSHRLADYNEQFF
TGTGCCAGCAGCCATCGACTAGCGGACTACAATGAGCAGTTCTTC
>TRBJ1-2|NA|TRBD1|TRBV5-1
CASSSTSGQSNYGYTF
TGCGCCAGCAGCTCAACCTCGGGACAGTCTAACTATGGCTACACCTTC
>TRBJ1-1|NA|NA|TRBV19
CASSATSTNTEAFF
TGTGCCAGTAGTGCAACATCAACGAACACTGAAGCTTTCTTT
>TRBJ1-5|NA|NA|TRBV19
CASDRGRAQNQPQHF
TGTGCCAGTGATAGGGGCAGGGCACAGAATCAGCCCCAGCATTTT
>TRBJ1-1|few|NA|TRBV29-1
CSVVRGRDTEAFF
TGCAGCGTTGTGCGGGGACGGGACACTGAAGCTTTCTTT
>TRBJ2-1|NA|NA|TRBV9
CASSVDYQSAEQFF
TGTGCCAGCAGCGTAGACTACCAGTCGGCTGAGCAGTTCTTC
>TRBJ1-1|NA|NA|TRBV5-1
CASSLALAHLNTEAFF
TGCGCCAGCAGCTTGGCGCTTGCCCACTTGAACACTGAAGCTTTCTTT
>TRBJ1-6|NA|TRBD1|TRBV6-5
CASSYTGGEYSPLHF
TGTGCCAGCAGTTACACAGGGGGCGAGTATTCACCCCTCCACTTT
>TRBJ1-6|NA|TRBD1|TRBV7-7
CASSFRTGSYNSPLHF
TGTGCCAGCAGCTTTCGGACAGGCTCCTATAATTCACCCCTCCACTTT
>TRBJ2-3|NA|TRBD2|TRBV27
CASSPGTRATDTQYF
TGTGCCAGCAGTCCAGGGACTAGAGCCACAGATACGCAGTATTTT
>TRBJ2-1|NA|TRBD1|TRBV5-6
CASSLPGGLGEQFF
TGTGCCAGCAGCTTGCCAGGGGGCCTTGGGGAGCAGTTCTTC
>TRBJ1-1|NA|TRBD1|TRBV28
CASYTGGESNTEAFF
TGTGCCAGCTATACAGGGGGGGAATCGAACACTGAAGCTTTCTTT
>TRBJ1-4|few|NA|TRBV6-5
CASSPARSTNEKLFF
TGTGCCAGCAGCCCCGCCCGGTCGACTAATGAAAAACTGTTTTTT
>TRBJ2-2|once|TRBD1|TRBV11-2
CASSLFTGQGSSGELFF
TGTGCCAGCAGCTTATTTACGGGACAGGGTTCCTCCGGGGAGCTGTTTTTT
>TRBJ1-5|NA|TRBD1|TRBV4-1
CASSQDYRQGAGQPQHF
TGCGCCAGCAGCCAAGATTATAGGCAGGGGGCTGGTCAGCCCCAGCATTTT
>TRBJ1-6|NA|NA|TRBV5-4
CASSSKQSDSPLHF
TGTGCCAGCAGCTCCAAACAGAGTGATTCACCCCTCCACTTT
>TRBJ1-4|few|NA|TRBV18
CASSPPGSANEKLFF
TGTGCCAGCTCACCACCCGGGTCAGCTAATGAAAAACTGTTTTTT
>TRBJ1-2|NA|NA|TRBV5-1
CASSLEADTVGYTF
TGCGCCAGCAGCTTGGAGGCAGACACCGTTGGCTACACCTTC
>TRBJ2-7|NA|TRBD1|TRBV6-5
CARNPGQGASEQYF
TGTGCCAGAAACCCGGGACAGGGGGCGTCCGAGCAGTACTTC
>TRBJ2-5|NA|TRBD2|TRBV5-1
CASSLGGGFQETQYF
TGCGCCAGCAGCTTGGGCGGGGGGTTCCAAGAGACCCAGTACTTC